What follows is one TCR beta chain and its context. Germline V gene data show CDR1 as MNHEY and CDR2 as SVGEGT. The CDR3 contains 14 residues. The V end lost 2 bases, the J end lost 2 bases, and 7 bases lay between the germline ends. Per the original data handling: From reference gene primer amplification, estimates of nucleated cell counts were derived. Libraries were prepared by immunoSEQ multiplex PCR; TCRdb keeps only in-frame clonotypes and omits some of them. That table gives V, J and clone size, and the DNA gave D and trimming. This sample has more than 25,000 clones, with 88% found just once. This sample was included in a study of blood T cell repertoires in COVID-19. Study summary: Acute and convalescent COVID-19 specimens originated in the United States, Italy and Spain. Sample material is recorded as cDNA or gDNA derived from T cells, B-cell-depleted T cells, or PBMCs.

Input material: peripheral blood. The rearrangement links TRBV6-2 or TRBV6-3 to TRBJ2-1; D is perhaps TRBD2 (6 bases). This clonotype was obtained from a man aged 65-85 years with acute or convalescent COVID-19. CDR3 amino acids: CASSYGGAYNEQFF. In DNA, the CDR3 is TGTGCCAGCAGTTACGGAGGGGCCTACAATGAGCAGTTCTTC.